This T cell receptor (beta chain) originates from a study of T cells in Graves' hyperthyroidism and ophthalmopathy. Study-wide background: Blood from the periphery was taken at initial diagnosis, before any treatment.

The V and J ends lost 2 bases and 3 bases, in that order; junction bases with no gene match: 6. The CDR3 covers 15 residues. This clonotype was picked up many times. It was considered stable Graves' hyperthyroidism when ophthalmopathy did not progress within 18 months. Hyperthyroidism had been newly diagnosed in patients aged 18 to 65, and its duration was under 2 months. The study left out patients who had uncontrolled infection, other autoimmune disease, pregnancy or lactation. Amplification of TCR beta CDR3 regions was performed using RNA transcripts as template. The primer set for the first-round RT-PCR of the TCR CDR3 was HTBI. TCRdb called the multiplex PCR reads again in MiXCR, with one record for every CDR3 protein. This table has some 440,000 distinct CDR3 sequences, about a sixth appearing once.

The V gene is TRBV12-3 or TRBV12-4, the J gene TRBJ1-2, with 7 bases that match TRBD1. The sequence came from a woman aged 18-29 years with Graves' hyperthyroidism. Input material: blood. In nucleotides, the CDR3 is TGTGCCAGCAGTTTAATTCACAGGGGTGACTATGGCTACACCTTC. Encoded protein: CASSLIHRGDYGYTF.